This passage covers 7 T cell receptor beta chains from one sample sequenced in a study of identical twins. TCRdb called the 5' RACE reads again in MiXCR, with one record for every CDR3 protein. The sample gives 400,000 to 550,000 distinct CDR3 sequences, roughly an eighth of which show up once; approximately 0.9% is in the top ten. The same sample was also used in a study of yellow fever vaccine responses in identical twins.

The sample taken for sequencing was CD4+ T cells sorted from blood. The receptor set was obtained from a young woman in good health.

This clonotype was seen a handful of times. This rearrangement joins TRBV6-2 or TRBV6-3 to TRBJ2-1; a possible D gene is TRBD2 (6 bases). V was clipped by 2 bases and J by 6 bases, with 14 bases between them. The CDR3 has 15 residues. CDR1 and CDR2 (germline): MNHEY, SVGEGT. The CDR3 spells CASSYGGKTSNEQFF. In DNA, the CDR3 is TGTGCCAGCAGTTACGGCGGGAAGACTTCCAATGAGCAGTTCTTC.

This clonotype has more than one count but fewer than ten. This rearrangement joins TRBV20-1 to TRBJ2-5; D is perhaps TRBD1 (6 bases). The CDR3 covers 14 residues. Germline V gene lookup returns CDR1 DFQATT and CDR2 SNEGSKA (reference sequence). V was clipped by 5 bases and J by 1 base, with 14 bases between them. The CDR3 nucleotides are TGCAGTGCTTTGCCCGGACAGCTCCAAGAGACCCAGTACTTC. Translated, it gives CSALPGQLQETQYF.

The sample holds a few counts of this clonotype. The chain uses TRBV24-1 and TRBJ1-2, with unresolved D. V was pared by 5 bases and J by 4 bases, with 13 bases between. This CDR3 has 14 amino acids. Germline V gene data show CDR1 as KGHDR and CDR2 as SFDVKD. The CDR3 DNA is TGTGCCACCAGTGGCCAGACAAAAGGCTATGGCTACACCTTC. Residues: CATSGQTKGYGYTF.

This clonotype was seen only once. J is TRBJ1-5 and V is TRBV6-6; no reliable D call. V gave up 6 bases and J gave up 3 bases, with 9 bases separating them. Germline V CDR1 and CDR2: MNHNY, SVGAGI (reference sequence). This CDR3 spans 13 amino acids. Here the CDR3 reads CASSLFLNQPQHF. The CDR3 nucleotides are TGTGCCAGCAGCCTCTTCCTCAATCAGCCCCAGCATTTT.

The chain recombines TRBV18 with TRBJ2-1, with a possible D match to TRBD2 (6 bases). Germline V lookup: CDR1 KGHSH, CDR2 LQKENI. This CDR3 region has 14 residues. V dropped 7 bases and J dropped 2 bases, with 12 bases sitting between them. The CDR3 sequence: CASFGEATYNEQFF. The CDR3 nucleotides are TGTGCCAGCTTCGGGGAGGCCACCTACAATGAGCAGTTCTTC.

The CDR3 sequence: CSASSGTETQYF. The CDR3, as DNA: TGCAGCGCTTCTAGCGGAACAGAGACCCAGTACTTC. V and J are TRBV29-1 and TRBJ2-5; 7 positions agree with TRBD2. Germline V gene lookup returns CDR1 SQVTM and CDR2 ANQGSEA. CDR3 length equals 12 residues. The J segment lost 4 bases and the V segment lost 7 bases, leaving 6 bases of the junction unmatched.

V gene TRBV7-2 combines with J gene TRBJ2-1; 10 bases align to TRBD2. The V gene's germline CDR1 is SGHTA and CDR2 FQGNSA. V shed 10 bases, J shed 4 bases, and the junction held 7 bases outside the gene matches. CDR3 size: 14 residues. The CDR3 bases are TGTGCCACCAATAGCGGGGGGCCTTACAATGAGCAGTTCTTC. It is translated as CATNSGGPYNEQFF.